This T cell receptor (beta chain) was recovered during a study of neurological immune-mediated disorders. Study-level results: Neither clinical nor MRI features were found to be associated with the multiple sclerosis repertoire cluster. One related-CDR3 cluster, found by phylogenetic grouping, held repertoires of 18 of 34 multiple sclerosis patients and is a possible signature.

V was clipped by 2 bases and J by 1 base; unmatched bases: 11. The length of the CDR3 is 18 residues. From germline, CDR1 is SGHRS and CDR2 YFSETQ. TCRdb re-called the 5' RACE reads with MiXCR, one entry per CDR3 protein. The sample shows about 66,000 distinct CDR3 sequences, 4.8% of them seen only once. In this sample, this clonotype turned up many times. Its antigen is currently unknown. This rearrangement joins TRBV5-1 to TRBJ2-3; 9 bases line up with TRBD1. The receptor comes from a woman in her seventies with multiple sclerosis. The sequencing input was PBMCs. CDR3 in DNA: TGCGCCAGCAGCTTCGCCGGGACAGGGTTGAGGGGCACAGATACGCAGTATTTT. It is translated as CASSFAGTGLRGTDTQYF.